This T cell receptor beta chain was captured by sequencing in a study of human T cells and chemical hapten exposure. Study background: Reading of the patch tests, which applied 0.01% DPC to the upper back, occurred at 6 days.

The library put unique molecular identifiers onto individual cDNA molecules. Study processing details: Individual samples carried between roughly 23,224 and 700,000 TCRs, with 95,638 as the median. TCRdb ran MiXCR on the RACE reads and lists one entry per CDR3 protein. The V and J calls follow TCRdb's processing rather than the paper's. The table lists 150,000 to 200,000 distinct CDR3 sequences, about 25% of them singletons. Time point given: patch test 3, about 24 weeks after DPC sensitization. The treatment was: therapeutic diphenylcyclopropenone sensitization with weekly scalp DPC. Trimming took 6 bases from V and 4 from J; bases not matched to a gene: 6. CDR3 length: 15 amino acids. As for this clonotype: Its antigen remains unknown.

Study results and caveats: Clustering by CDR3 similarity yielded significantly more large clusters from expanded TCRs than controls.

The chain couples TRBV12-3 or TRBV12-4 to TRBJ2-1; 10 positions agree with TRBD2. Sequenced material: whole blood, taken in connection with sensitization to the hapten diphenylcyclopropenone (DPC). This clonotype originated in a woman between 40 and 50 years old with alopecia areata. Some clones in this sample may be carry-over from other donors' samples. The CDR3 here is CASRVPSGSYNEQFF. CDR3 nucleotide sequence: TGTGCCAGCAGGGTTCCTAGCGGGAGTTACAATGAGCAGTTCTTC.